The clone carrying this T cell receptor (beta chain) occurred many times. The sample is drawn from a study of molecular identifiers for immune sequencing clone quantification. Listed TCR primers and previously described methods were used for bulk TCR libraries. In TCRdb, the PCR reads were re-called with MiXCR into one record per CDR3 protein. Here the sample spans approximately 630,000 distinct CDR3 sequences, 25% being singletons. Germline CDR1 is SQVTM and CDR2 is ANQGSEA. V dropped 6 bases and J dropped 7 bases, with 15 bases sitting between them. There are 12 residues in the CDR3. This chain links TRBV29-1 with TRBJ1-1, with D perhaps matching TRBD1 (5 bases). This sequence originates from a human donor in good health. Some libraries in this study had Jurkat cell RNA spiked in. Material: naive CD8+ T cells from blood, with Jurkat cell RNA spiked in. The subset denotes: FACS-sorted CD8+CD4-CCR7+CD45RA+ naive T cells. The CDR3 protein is CSVLLDTGEAFF. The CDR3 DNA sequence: TGCAGCGTCCTACTTGACACAGGTGAAGCTTTCTTT.